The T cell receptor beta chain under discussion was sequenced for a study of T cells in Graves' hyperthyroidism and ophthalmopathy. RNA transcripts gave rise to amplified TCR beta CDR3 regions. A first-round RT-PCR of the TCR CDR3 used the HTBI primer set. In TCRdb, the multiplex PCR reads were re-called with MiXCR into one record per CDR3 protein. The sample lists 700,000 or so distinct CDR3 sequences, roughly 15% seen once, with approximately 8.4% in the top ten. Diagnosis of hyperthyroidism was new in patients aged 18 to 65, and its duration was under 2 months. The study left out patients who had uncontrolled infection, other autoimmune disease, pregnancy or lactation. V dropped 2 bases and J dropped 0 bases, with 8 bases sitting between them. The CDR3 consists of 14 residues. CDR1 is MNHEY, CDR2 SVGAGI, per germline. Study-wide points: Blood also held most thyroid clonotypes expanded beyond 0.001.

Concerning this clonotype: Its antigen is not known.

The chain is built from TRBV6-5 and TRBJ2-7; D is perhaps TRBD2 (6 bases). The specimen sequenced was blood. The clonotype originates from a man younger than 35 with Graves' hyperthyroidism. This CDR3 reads CASSYGGDSYEQYF. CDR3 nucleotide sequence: TGTGCCAGCAGTTACGGCGGGGACTCCTACGAGCAGTACTTC.